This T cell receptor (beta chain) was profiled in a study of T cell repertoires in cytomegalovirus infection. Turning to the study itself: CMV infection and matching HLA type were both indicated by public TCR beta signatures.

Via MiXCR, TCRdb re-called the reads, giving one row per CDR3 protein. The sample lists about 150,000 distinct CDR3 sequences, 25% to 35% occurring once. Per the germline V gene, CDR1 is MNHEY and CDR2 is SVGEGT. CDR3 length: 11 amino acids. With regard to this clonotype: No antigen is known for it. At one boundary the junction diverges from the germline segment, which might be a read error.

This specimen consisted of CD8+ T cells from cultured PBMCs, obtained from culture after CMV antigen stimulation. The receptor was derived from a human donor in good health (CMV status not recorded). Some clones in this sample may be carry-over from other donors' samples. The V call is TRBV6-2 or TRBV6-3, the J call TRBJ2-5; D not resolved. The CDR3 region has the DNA TGTGCCAGCAGTTACCCGACTCCTCCAGACTTC. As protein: CASSYPTPPDF.